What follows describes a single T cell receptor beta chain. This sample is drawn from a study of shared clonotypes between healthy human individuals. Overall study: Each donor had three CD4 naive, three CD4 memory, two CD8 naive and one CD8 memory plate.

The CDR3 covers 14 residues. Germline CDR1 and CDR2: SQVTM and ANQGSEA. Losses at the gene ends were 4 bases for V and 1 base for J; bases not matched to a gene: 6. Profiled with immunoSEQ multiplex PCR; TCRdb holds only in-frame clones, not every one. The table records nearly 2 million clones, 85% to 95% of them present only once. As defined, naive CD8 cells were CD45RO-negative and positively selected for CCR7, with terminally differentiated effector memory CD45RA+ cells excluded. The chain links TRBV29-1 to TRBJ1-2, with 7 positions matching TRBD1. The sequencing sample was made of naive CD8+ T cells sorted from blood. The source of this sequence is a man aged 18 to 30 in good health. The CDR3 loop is CSVVTGAFNYGYTF. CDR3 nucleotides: TGCAGCGTTGTTACAGGGGCTTTTAACTATGGCTACACCTTC.